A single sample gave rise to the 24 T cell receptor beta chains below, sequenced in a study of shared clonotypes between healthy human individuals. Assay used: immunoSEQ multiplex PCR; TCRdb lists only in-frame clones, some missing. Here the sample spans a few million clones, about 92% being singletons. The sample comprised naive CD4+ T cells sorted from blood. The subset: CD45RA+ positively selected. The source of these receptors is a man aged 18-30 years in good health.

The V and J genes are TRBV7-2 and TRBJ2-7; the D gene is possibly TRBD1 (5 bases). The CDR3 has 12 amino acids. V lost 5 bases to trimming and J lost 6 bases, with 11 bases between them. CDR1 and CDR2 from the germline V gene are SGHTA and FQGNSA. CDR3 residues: CASSPVGREQYF. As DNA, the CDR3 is TGTGCCAGCAGCCCCGTGGGGCGCGAGCAGTACTTC.

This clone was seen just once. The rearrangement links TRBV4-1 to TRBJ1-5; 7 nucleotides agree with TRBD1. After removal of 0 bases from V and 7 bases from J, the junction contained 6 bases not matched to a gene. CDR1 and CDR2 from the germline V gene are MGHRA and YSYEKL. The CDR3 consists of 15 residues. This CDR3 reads CASSQDGTGEQPQHF. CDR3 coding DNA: TGCGCCAGCAGCCAAGATGGCACAGGGGAGCAGCCCCAGCATTTT.

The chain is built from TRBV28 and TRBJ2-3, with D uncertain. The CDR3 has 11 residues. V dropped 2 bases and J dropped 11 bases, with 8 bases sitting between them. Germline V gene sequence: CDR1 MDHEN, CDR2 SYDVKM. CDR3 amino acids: CASSLHPKQYF. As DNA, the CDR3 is TGTGCCAGCAGTTTACATCCCAAGCAGTATTTT. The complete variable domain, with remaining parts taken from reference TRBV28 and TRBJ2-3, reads DVKVTQSSRYLVKRTGEKVFLECVQDMDHENMFWYRQDPGLGLRLIYFSYDVKMKEKGDIPEGYSVSREKKERFSLILESASTNQTSMYLCASSLHPKQYFGPGTRLTVL.

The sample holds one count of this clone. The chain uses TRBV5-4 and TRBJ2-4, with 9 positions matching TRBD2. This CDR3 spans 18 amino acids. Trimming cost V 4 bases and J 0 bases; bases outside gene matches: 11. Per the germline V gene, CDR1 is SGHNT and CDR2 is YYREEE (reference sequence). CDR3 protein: CASSPGASGTLAKNIQYF. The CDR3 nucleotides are TGTGCCAGCAGCCCTGGGGCTAGCGGGACTTTAGCCAAAAACATTCAGTACTTC.

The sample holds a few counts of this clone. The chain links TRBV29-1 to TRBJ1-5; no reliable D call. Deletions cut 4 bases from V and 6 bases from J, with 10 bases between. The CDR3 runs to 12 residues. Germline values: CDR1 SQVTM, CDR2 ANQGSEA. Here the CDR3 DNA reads TGCAGCGTTGGGGATTTCGGTCAGCCCCAGCATTTT. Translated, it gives CSVGDFGQPQHF.

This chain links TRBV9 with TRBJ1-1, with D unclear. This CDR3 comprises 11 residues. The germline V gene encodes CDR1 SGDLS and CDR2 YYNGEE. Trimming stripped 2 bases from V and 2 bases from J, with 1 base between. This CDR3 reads CASSVNTEAFF. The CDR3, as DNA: TGTGCCAGCAGCGTCAACACTGAAGCTTTCTTT.

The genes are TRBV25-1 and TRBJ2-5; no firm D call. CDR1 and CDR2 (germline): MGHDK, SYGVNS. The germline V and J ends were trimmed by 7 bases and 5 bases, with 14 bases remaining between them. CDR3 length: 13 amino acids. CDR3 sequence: CASIRSPGETQYF. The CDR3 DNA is TGTGCCAGCATCCGATCACCCGGGGAGACCCAGTACTTC. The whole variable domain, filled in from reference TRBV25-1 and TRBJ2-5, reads EADIYQTPRYLVIGTGKKITLECSQTMGHDKMYWYQQDPGMELHLIHYSYGVNSTEKGDLSSESTVSRIRTEHFPLTLESARPSHTSQYLCASIRSPGETQYFGPGTRLLVL.

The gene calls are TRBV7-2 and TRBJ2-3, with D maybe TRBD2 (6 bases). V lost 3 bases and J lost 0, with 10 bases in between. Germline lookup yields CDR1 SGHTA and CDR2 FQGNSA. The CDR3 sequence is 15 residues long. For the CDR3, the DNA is TGTGCCAGCAGCTTGGGACTTTCTAGCACAGATACGCAGTATTTT. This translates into CASSLGLSSTDTQYF.

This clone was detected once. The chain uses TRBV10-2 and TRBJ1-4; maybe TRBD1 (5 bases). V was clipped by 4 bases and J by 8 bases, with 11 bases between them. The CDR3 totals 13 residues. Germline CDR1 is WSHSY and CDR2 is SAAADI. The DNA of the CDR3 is TGCGCCAGCAGTGCTCAGGGACGGGAAAAACTGTTTTTT. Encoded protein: CASSAQGREKLFF.

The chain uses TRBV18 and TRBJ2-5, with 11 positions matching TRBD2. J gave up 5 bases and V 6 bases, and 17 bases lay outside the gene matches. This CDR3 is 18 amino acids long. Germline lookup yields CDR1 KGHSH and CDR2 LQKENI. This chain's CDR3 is CASSILAGVPHRHETQYF. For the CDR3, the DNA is TGTGCCAGCTCCATACTAGCGGGAGTACCCCACAGGCACGAGACCCAGTACTTC.

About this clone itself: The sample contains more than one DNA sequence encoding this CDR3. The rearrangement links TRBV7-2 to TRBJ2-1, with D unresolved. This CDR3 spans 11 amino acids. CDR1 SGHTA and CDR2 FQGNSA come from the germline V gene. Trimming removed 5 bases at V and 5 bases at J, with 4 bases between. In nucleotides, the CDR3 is TGTGCCAGCAGCCGAAACAATGAGCAGTTCTTC. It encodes CASSRNNEQFF.

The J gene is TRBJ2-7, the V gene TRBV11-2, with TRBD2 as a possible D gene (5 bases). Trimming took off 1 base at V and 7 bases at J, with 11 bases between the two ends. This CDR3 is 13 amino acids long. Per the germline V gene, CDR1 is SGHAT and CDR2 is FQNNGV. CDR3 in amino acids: CASSLVRVGEQYF. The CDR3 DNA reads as TGTGCCAGCAGCTTAGTGAGGGTTGGGGAGCAGTACTTC. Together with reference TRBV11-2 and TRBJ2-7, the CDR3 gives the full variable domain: EAGVAQSPRYKIIEKRQSVAFWCNPISGHATLYWYQQILGQGPKLLIQFQNNGVVDDSQLPKDRFSAERLKGVDSTLKIQPAKLEDSAVYLCASSLVRVGEQYFGPGTRLTVT.

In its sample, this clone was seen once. CDR3 sequence reads: CASSLALGLAVYEQYF. DNA of the CDR3: TGCGCCAGCAGCTTGGCCCTGGGACTAGCGGTTTACGAGCAGTACTTC. The chain combines TRBV5-1 with TRBJ2-7; 11 bases are a match to TRBD2. CDR3 length: 16 residues. V dropped 0 bases and J dropped 4; count of bases not matched to a gene: 6. Germline V lookup: CDR1 SGHRS, CDR2 YFSETQ. Drawing the rest from reference TRBV5-1 and TRBJ2-7, the complete variable domain is KAGVTQTPRYLIKTRGQQVTLSCSPISGHRSVSWYQQTPGQGLQFLFEYFSETQRNKGNFPGRFSGRQFSNSRSEMNVSTLELGDSALYLCASSLALGLAVYEQYFGPGTRLTVT.

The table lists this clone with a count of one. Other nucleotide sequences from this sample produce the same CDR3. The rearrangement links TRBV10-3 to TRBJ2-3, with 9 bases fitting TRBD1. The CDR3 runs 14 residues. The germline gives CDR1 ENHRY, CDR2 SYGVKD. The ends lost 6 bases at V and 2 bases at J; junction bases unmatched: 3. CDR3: CAIRGTGNTDTQYF. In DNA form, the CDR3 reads TGTGCCATCAGGGGGACAGGGAACACAGATACGCAGTATTTT.

The CDR3 DNA reads TGTGCCAGCTCACCAGTCGTCGGGGACCGGGCAAGTAATTCACCCCTCCACTTT. It translates to CASSPVVGDRASNSPLHF. The V gene is TRBV18, the J gene TRBJ1-6; the D gene is possibly TRBD1 (5 bases). The germline V and J ends were trimmed by 2 bases and 6 bases, with 20 bases remaining between them. The CDR3 covers 18 residues. Germline V gene lookup returns CDR1 KGHSH and CDR2 LQKENI.

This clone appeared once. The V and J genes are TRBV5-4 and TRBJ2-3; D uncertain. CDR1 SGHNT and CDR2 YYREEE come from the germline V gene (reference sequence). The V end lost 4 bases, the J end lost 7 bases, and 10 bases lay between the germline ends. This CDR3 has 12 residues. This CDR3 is CASSRYSYTQYF. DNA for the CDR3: TGTGCCAGCAGCCGTTACAGTTATACGCAGTATTTT.

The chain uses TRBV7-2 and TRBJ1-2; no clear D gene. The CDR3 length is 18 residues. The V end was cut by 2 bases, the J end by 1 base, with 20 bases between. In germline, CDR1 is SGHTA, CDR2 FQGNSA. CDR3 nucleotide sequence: TGTGCCAGCAGCTTAAGAGATTCGGGCAGGCCCTTTAACTATGGCTACACCTTC. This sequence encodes CASSLRDSGRPFNYGYTF.

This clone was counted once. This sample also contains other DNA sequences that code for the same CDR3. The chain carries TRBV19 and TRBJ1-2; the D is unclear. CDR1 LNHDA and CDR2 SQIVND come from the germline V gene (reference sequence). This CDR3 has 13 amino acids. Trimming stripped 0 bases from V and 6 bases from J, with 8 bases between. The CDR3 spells CASSIDRGNGYTF. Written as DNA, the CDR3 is TGTGCCAGTAGTATAGACCGAGGAAATGGCTACACCTTC.

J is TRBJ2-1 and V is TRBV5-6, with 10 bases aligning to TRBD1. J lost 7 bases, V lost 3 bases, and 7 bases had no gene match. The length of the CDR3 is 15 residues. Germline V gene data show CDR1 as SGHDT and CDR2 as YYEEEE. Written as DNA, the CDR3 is TGTGCCAGCAGCTCACCGGGACAGGGGAGGAATGAGCAGTTCTTC. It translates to CASSSPGQGRNEQFF.

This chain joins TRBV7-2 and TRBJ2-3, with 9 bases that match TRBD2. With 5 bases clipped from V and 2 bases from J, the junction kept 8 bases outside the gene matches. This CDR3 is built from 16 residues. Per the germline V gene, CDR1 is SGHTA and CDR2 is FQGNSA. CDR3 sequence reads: CASSLQSGRSTDTQYF. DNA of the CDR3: TGTGCCAGCAGCCTCCAAAGCGGGAGGTCCACAGATACGCAGTATTTT.

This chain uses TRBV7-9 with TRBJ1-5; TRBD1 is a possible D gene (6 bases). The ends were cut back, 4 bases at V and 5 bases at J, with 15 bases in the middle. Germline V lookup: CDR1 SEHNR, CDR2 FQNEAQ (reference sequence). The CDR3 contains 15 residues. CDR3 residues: CASSWGAGGHQPQHF. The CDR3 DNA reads TGTGCCAGCAGCTGGGGGGCGGGCGGACATCAGCCCCAGCATTTT.

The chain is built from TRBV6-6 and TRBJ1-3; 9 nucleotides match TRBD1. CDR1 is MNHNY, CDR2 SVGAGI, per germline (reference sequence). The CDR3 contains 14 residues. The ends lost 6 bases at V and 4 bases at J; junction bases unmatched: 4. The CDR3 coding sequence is TGTGCCAGCAGAAGGACAGGGGAGGGAAACACCATATATTTT. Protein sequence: CASRRTGEGNTIYF.

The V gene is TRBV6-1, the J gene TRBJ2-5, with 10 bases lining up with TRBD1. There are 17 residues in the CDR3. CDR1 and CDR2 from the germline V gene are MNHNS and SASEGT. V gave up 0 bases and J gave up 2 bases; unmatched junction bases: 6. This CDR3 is CASSEAQTGGRQETQYF. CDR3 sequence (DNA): TGTGCCAGCAGTGAAGCTCAGACAGGGGGCCGACAAGAGACCCAGTACTTC.

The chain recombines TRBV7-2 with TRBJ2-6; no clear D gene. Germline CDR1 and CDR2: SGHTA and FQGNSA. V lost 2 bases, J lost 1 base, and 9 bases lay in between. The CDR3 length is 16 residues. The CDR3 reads CASSLPNLSGANVLTF. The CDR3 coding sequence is TGTGCCAGCAGCTTACCAAACCTATCTGGGGCCAACGTCCTGACTTTC.